Each of the 19 T cell receptor beta chains below was sequenced from the same sample in a study of shared clonotypes between healthy human individuals. Profiled with immunoSEQ multiplex PCR; TCRdb holds only in-frame clones, not every one. The data contain about 710,000 clones, about 80% of them singletons. Sequencing input: memory CD4+ T cells sorted from blood. Subset specified: CD45RA-negative fraction. The receptors here all came from a woman in her 30s in good health.

This clone was seen a few times. The chain employs TRBV28 and TRBJ2-5, with TRBD1 matching over 10 bases. Unmatched junction bases numbered 6, after V lost 4 bases and J lost 1 base. CDR1 and CDR2 from the germline V gene are MDHEN and SYDVKM. The CDR3 sequence is 16 residues long. CDR3 bases: TGTGCCAGCAGTTCCCGGGACAGGGGTGTCCAAGAGACCCAGTACTTC. The encoded protein is CASSSRDRGVQETQYF.

The chain has TRBV29-1 and TRBJ2-5; D is unresolved. Trimming took off 5 bases at V and 1 base at J, with 14 bases between the two ends. The CDR3 spans 14 residues. CDR1 SQVTM and CDR2 ANQGSEA come from the germline V gene. The CDR3 region has the DNA TGCAGCGTTTTCGTCTTCGGCGGCCAAGAGACCCAGTACTTC. Its protein product is CSVFVFGGQETQYF.

The gene calls are TRBV9 and TRBJ2-1, with D maybe TRBD1 (5 bases). CDR3 length: 16 amino acids. Germline V gene sequence: CDR1 SGDLS, CDR2 YYNGEE. Trimming removed 4 bases at V and 5 bases at J, with 19 bases between. The CDR3 nucleotides are TGTGCCAGCAGCCAAGTCCAGGGAACACTCGACAATGAGCAGTTCTTC. Its protein product is CASSQVQGTLDNEQFF.

This clone was seen repeatedly, ten times or more. The chain employs TRBV2 and TRBJ2-2; D might be TRBD2 (5 bases). Looked up from germline, CDR1 is SNHLY and CDR2 is FYNNEI. The CDR3 extends over 14 amino acids. V was clipped by 4 bases and J by 2 bases, with 8 bases between them. The CDR3, as DNA: TGTGCCAGCAGTGTAGCGACTAACACCGGGGAGCTGTTTTTT. It yields the protein CASSVATNTGELFF.

V usage is TRBV29-1 and J usage is TRBJ2-6; D remains ambiguous. V lost 5 bases to trimming and J lost 2 bases, with 7 bases between them. Germline CDR1 SQVTM, CDR2 ANQGSEA. This CDR3 has 13 amino acids. The DNA of the CDR3 is TGCAGCGTTATCCCCGCTGGGGCCAACGTCCTGACTTTC. Translation: CSVIPAGANVLTF.

The rearrangement uses TRBV4-1 and TRBJ1-3; D gene uncertain. The CDR3 spans 16 residues. V lost 3 bases and J 3 bases, leaving 15 bases between the germline ends. Germline V gene lookup returns CDR1 MGHRA and CDR2 YSYEKL. The CDR3 nucleotides are TGCGCCAGCAGCCACCCCCGGGAGAGCATTGGAAACACCATATATTTT. It yields the protein CASSHPRESIGNTIYF.

The chain has TRBV4-2 and TRBJ1-5; 7 bases line up with TRBD1. Germline-derived CDR1 and CDR2 are LGHNA and YNFKEQ. This CDR3 region has 16 residues. With 3 bases clipped from V and 6 bases from J, the junction kept 11 bases outside the gene matches. The CDR3 sequence is CASSQTTGEAGQPQHF. The CDR3 DNA reads as TGTGCCAGCAGCCAGACAACAGGGGAAGCGGGTCAGCCCCAGCATTTT.

The V call is TRBV7-9, the J call TRBJ2-1; 8 bases match TRBD1. The CDR3 is 15 residues long. The germline V gene has CDR1 SEHNR and CDR2 FQNEAQ (reference sequence). V lost 1 base and J lost 10; bases outside the gene matches: 9. The CDR3 nucleotides are TGTGCCAGCAGCTTAGGACGAACAGGGGGACAGGAGCAGTTCTTC. Translated: CASSLGRTGGQEQFF. Supplemented by reference TRBV7-9 and TRBJ2-1, the full variable domain reads DTGVSQNPRHKITKRGQNVTFRCDPISEHNRLYWYRQTLGQGPEFLTYFQNEAQLEKSRLLSDRFSAERPKGSFSTLEIQRTEQGDSAMYLCASSLGRTGGQEQFFGPGTRLTVL.

V is TRBV19 and J is TRBJ2-3, with D possibly being TRBD1 or TRBD2 (6 bases each). The germline V gene encodes CDR1 LNHDA and CDR2 SQIVND (reference sequence). The CDR3 length is 14 residues. V was cut by 8 bases and J by 6 bases, with 18 bases left in between. The CDR3: CASESAGGPDTQYF. CDR3 DNA sequence: TGTGCCAGTGAGTCCGCCGGGGGCCCGGATACGCAGTATTTT.

The chain combines TRBV29-1 with TRBJ1-1; D may be TRBD1 (5 bases). V was trimmed by 7 bases and J by 1 base, leaving 13 bases between them. Germline V gives CDR1 SQVTM, CDR2 ANQGSEA. The CDR3 spans 13 residues. As DNA, the CDR3 is TGCAGCGCTGTACCCGGACAGAACACTGAAGCTTTCTTT. It encodes CSAVPGQNTEAFF. The full variable domain, completed using reference TRBV29-1 and TRBJ1-1, is SAVISQKPSRDICQRGTSLTIQCQVDSQVTMMFWYRQQPGQSLTLIATANQGSEATYESGFVIDKFPISRPNLTFSTLTVSNMSPEDSSIYLCSAVPGQNTEAFFGQGTRLTVV.

V gene TRBV28 combines with J gene TRBJ2-7; 13 bases are a match to TRBD2. This CDR3 spans 17 amino acids. V dropped 6 bases and J dropped 6; count of bases not matched to a gene: 14. Germline CDR1 is MDHEN and CDR2 is SYDVKM. The CDR3 DNA follows: TGTGCCAGCAGACCCCCGCCGGGACTAGCGGGAACTCTCGAGCAGTACTTC. Translated: CASRPPPGLAGTLEQYF.

This clone has just one count. CDR3 residues: CASSPPALEGEKLFF. As DNA, the CDR3 is TGTGCCAGCTCACCACCCGCCCTAGAAGGTGAAAAACTGTTTTTT. The chain combines TRBV18 with TRBJ1-4; D remains ambiguous. Trimming shortened V by 0 bases and J by 7 bases, and 12 bases separated the two germline ends. There are 15 residues in the CDR3. Germline CDR1 is KGHSH and CDR2 is LQKENI.

The chain joins TRBV29-1 to TRBJ1-1; D not resolved. Germline-derived CDR1 and CDR2 are SQVTM and ANQGSEA. Trimming shortened V by 2 bases and J by 4 bases, and 11 bases separated the two germline ends. The CDR3 runs to 13 residues. CDR3 sequence reads: CSVENRGGTEAFF. The CDR3 coding sequence is TGCAGCGTTGAAAATCGGGGAGGCACTGAAGCTTTCTTT.

Comments on this clone: A single base separates this from a much larger clone, so it may be a read error. The chain has TRBV7-9 and TRBJ2-2; no definite D call. CDR3 size: 12 residues. From germline, CDR1 is SEHNR and CDR2 FQNEAQ (reference sequence). Trimming cost V 2 bases and J 8 bases, with 6 bases left between them. This CDR3 reads CASSLMTGELFF. CDR3 bases: TGTGCCAGCAGCTTAATGACAGGGGAGCTGTTTTTT.

V gene TRBV5-4 combines with J gene TRBJ2-3; tentative D call: TRBD2 (5 bases). Trimming took off 4 bases at V and 6 bases at J, with 15 bases between the two ends. Germline V gene sequence: CDR1 SGHNT, CDR2 YYREEE (reference sequence). There are 14 residues in the CDR3. The CDR3 nucleotides are TGTGCCAGCAGCCCCCCGGGCCGAGGGGATACGCAGTATTTT. Its translation: CASSPPGRGDTQYF.

The chain joins TRBV11-3 to TRBJ2-4; either TRBD1 or TRBD2 may fit D (6 bases each). The CDR3 extends over 17 amino acids. The V end lost 5 bases, the J end lost 5 bases, and 22 bases lay between the germline ends. Per germline, CDR1 SGHNT and CDR2 YENEEA. CDR3 loop: CASSHGGAGDQQNIQYF. CDR3 bases: TGTGCCAGCAGCCATGGAGGGGCAGGGGACCAACAAAACATTCAGTACTTC. The complete variable domain, with remaining parts taken from reference TRBV11-3 and TRBJ2-4, reads EAGVVQSPRYKIIEKKQPVAFWCNPISGHNTLYWYLQNLGQGPELLIRYENEEAVDDSQLPKDRFSAERLKGVDSTLKIQPAELGDSAVYLCASSHGGAGDQQNIQYFGAGTRLSVL.

Points on this clone: Its ends do not fully match the called genes, so a read error is possible. The rearrangement joins TRBV12-5 to TRBJ2-7, with 9 bases lining up with TRBD1. Germline V gene sequence: CDR1 LGHNT, CDR2 FRNRAP. The CDR3 runs 20 residues. The DNA of the CDR3 is TGTGCTAGTGGCTTGGATGTCCGGGACAGGGCTACCTTTTCGTCCTACGAGCAGTACTTC. As protein: CASGLDVRDRATFSSYEQYF.

This clone showed up just once. The gene calls are TRBV6-5 and TRBJ2-5; 8 bases fit TRBD1. Germline trimming cut 4 bases from V and 3 bases from J; bases unmatched to any gene: 7. This CDR3 has 15 residues. Germline assignment: CDR1 MNHEY and CDR2 SVGAGI. CDR3 coding DNA: TGTGCCAGCAGTTCCCCTGGGACAGGCAAAGAGACCCAGTACTTC. Amino acid sequence: CASSSPGTGKETQYF.

This chain links TRBV25-1 with TRBJ2-5; TRBD2 agrees at 7 bases. The CDR3 consists of 15 residues. Germline CDR1 and CDR2: MGHDK and SYGVNS. The junction had 11 bases not matched to a gene; V was cut back by 6 bases and J by 4 bases. The CDR3 DNA sequence: TGTGCCAGCAGCAATCCGGGACTAACAAGAGAGACCCAGTACTTC. It yields the protein CASSNPGLTRETQYF. Filled out from reference TRBV25-1 and TRBJ2-5, the complete variable domain reads EADIYQTPRYLVIGTGKKITLECSQTMGHDKMYWYQQDPGMELHLIHYSYGVNSTEKGDLSSESTVSRIRTEHFPLTLESARPSHTSQYLCASSNPGLTRETQYFGPGTRLLVL.